The 13 T cell receptor beta chains below come from one sample, sequenced in a study of cytomegalovirus exposure and HLA in healthy donors. Amplification used 60 Vbeta primers and 13 Jbeta primers. Assay: immunoSEQ multiplex PCR; the TCRdb copy retains only in-frame clones and omits some. This sample has some 170,000 clones, with about 71% found just once. Sequencing was done on a sample of PBMCs. The receptors here all came from a woman aged 30 to 39 in good health and CMV-seronegative.

The chain links TRBV11-2 to TRBJ2-3; D is possibly TRBD2 (7 bases). V was shortened by 7 bases and J by 1 base, with 15 bases between the two germline ends. The CDR3 sequence is 15 residues long. Germline CDR1 SGHAT, CDR2 FQNNGV. The CDR3 region has the DNA TGTGCCAGCAATCAGGCGGGGGCACGCACAGATACGCAGTATTTT. Protein product: CASNQAGARTDTQYF.

The chain has TRBV6-6 and TRBJ2-7, with TRBD1 identical over 7 bases. V was pared by 1 base and J by 4 bases, with 4 bases of the junction left unmatched. Germline V gene lookup returns CDR1 MNHNY and CDR2 SVGAGI (reference sequence). The CDR3 is made up of 14 amino acids. CDR3 region: CASSYWTGGYEQYF. In DNA form, the CDR3 reads TGTGCCAGCAGTTACTGGACAGGTGGATACGAGCAGTACTTC.

V and J are TRBV6-1 and TRBJ2-7, with 10 bases aligning to TRBD2. Germline V gene data show CDR1 as MNHNS and CDR2 as SASEGT. Trimming cost V 4 bases and J 2 bases; bases outside gene matches: 8. There are 16 residues in the CDR3. The CDR3: CASSGPGLADPYEQYF. In DNA, the CDR3 is TGTGCCAGCAGTGGCCCCGGACTAGCGGACCCCTACGAGCAGTACTTC.

This sequence joins TRBV10-3 and TRBJ2-5, with D tentatively TRBD1 (6 bases). V was shortened by 6 bases and J by 4 bases, with 15 bases between the two germline ends. This CDR3 is built from 14 residues. CDR1 and CDR2 (germline): ENHRY, SYGVKD. The chain's CDR3 is CAIRGAEIGETQYF. Written as DNA, the CDR3 is TGTGCCATCAGGGGGGCAGAGATCGGAGAGACCCAGTACTTC.

V is TRBV15 and J is TRBJ2-7; D may be TRBD2 (5 bases). The CDR3 contains 17 residues. V gave up 0 bases and J gave up 1 base, with 16 bases separating them. Germline CDR1 is LNHNV and CDR2 is YYDKDF (reference sequence). The CDR3 DNA follows: TGTGCCACCAGCAGAGATCTAAGCGGTGCGTCGTCCTACGAGCAGTACTTC. Translation: CATSRDLSGASSYEQYF.

This sequence joins TRBV5-8 and TRBJ2-5; 7 positions agree with TRBD2. This CDR3 comprises 15 residues. Germline V gives CDR1 SGHTS, CDR2 YDEGEE. V lost 4 bases and J lost 5; bases outside the gene matches: 11. The CDR3 DNA reads TGTGCCAGCAGCCCAGGAGCGGGAATGGTGGAGACCCAGTACTTC. This gives the protein CASSPGAGMVETQYF.

This clone was counted once. The V and J genes are TRBV19 and TRBJ1-1; D may be TRBD1 (6 bases). The germline gives CDR1 LNHDA, CDR2 SQIVND (reference sequence). The CDR3 sequence is 15 residues long. V gave up 4 bases and J gave up 7 bases, with 19 bases separating them. Written as DNA, the CDR3 is TGTGCCAGTAGTACAATAGACAGGTTTAGACATGAAGCTTTCTTT. Translated, it gives CASSTIDRFRHEAFF.

The V call is TRBV6-5, the J call TRBJ1-5; D is ambiguous. The CDR3 sequence is 15 residues long. V lost 6 bases and J lost 4, with 16 bases in between. Germline-derived CDR1 and CDR2 are MNHEY and SVGAGI. Here the CDR3 DNA reads TGTGCCAGCAGCCCAGCGGGCAGGAAGAATCAGCCCCAGCATTTT. Protein sequence: CASSPAGRKNQPQHF.

The rearrangement joins TRBV4-1 to TRBJ2-7, with D possibly TRBD2 on 7 matching bases. Between the trimmed V and J ends, which lost 1 base and 4 bases, there was a span of 17 bases. Germline V gene sequence: CDR1 MGHRA, CDR2 YSYEKL. The CDR3 loop spans 16 amino acids. CDR3 sequence reads: CASSQGEGGGLYEQYF. Written as DNA, the CDR3 is TGCGCCAGCAGCCAAGGGGAGGGAGGGGGACTTTACGAGCAGTACTTC.

This clone was observed a handful of times. The DNA of the CDR3 is TGTGCCAGCAGTAATTACGGTCAAGAGACCCAGTACTTC. Encoded protein: CASSNYGQETQYF. The V and J genes are TRBV6-5 and TRBJ2-5; D not certain. Germline CDR1 is MNHEY and CDR2 is SVGAGI. The CDR3 sequence is 13 residues long. Between the trimmed V and J ends, which lost 5 bases and 2 bases, there was a span of 9 bases.

The chain carries TRBV27 and TRBJ2-2, with D uncertain. V lost 4 bases and J 1 base, leaving 4 bases between the germline ends. CDR1 MNHEY and CDR2 SMNVEV come from the germline V gene (reference sequence). The CDR3 loop spans 13 amino acids. The CDR3 loop is CASSSWNTGELFF. The CDR3 DNA follows: TGTGCCAGCAGTTCCTGGAACACCGGGGAGCTGTTTTTT.

This sequence joins TRBV10-3 and TRBJ2-1; 10 nucleotides line up with TRBD2. This CDR3 is built from 15 residues. V was pared by 8 bases and J by 6 bases, with 10 bases of the junction left unmatched. The germline gives CDR1 ENHRY, CDR2 SYGVKD. This CDR3 is CAIFDGTSVPNEQFF. CDR3 bases: TGTGCCATCTTTGATGGGACTAGCGTCCCCAATGAGCAGTTCTTC.

The rearrangement uses TRBV7-2 and TRBJ2-3; TRBD2 agrees at 9 bases. V shed 5 bases and J 3 bases; nucleotides not matched to a gene: 6. Germline V gives CDR1 SGHTA, CDR2 FQGNSA. The CDR3 loop spans 15 amino acids. This CDR3 is CASSPHSGRTDTQYF. CDR3 in DNA: TGTGCCAGCAGCCCGCATAGCGGGAGAACAGATACGCAGTATTTT. The full variable domain, its missing parts supplied by reference TRBV7-2 and TRBJ2-3, is GAGVSQSPSNKVTEKGKDVELRCDPISGHTALYWYRQSLGQGLEFLIYFQGNSAPDKSGLPSDRFSAERTGGSVSTLTIQRTQQEDSAVYLCASSPHSGRTDTQYFGPGTRLTVL.